This is a list of T cell receptor beta chains from one sample in a study of T cell responses to AZD1222 COVID-19 vaccine. The data were produced by immunoSEQ multiplex PCR, yet TCRdb's version contains in-frame clones alone and is incomplete. The sample yields under 150,000 clones, roughly nine tenths seen once. The material sequenced was peripheral blood, taken 28 days after the second AZD1222 dose. All receptors come from an adult who received the AZD1222 COVID-19 vaccine. Both conserved end residues are part of each CDR3. A D gene is named only where the DNA matches it firmly. Clone size is stated in some rows and not others, as once, few, many or a class when expanded.

clone size: -
J gene: TRBJ1-6
D gene: -
V gene: TRBV2
CDR3 DNA: TGTGCCAGCAGATTTCAGGGTCACGCCTATAATTCACCCCTCCACTTT
CDR3 protein: CASRFQGHAYNSPLHF

clone size: -
J gene: TRBJ1-1
D gene: -
V gene: TRBV5-5
CDR3 DNA: TGTGCCAGCAGCCTCACGGGCCCCACTGAAGCTTTCTTT
CDR3 protein: CASSLTGPTEAFF

clone size: -
J gene: TRBJ2-1
D gene: TRBD2
V gene: TRBV24-1
CDR3 DNA: TGTGCCTCTGGGGGGAGGGGTGAGCAGTTCTTC
CDR3 protein: CASGGRGEQFF

clone size: -
J gene: TRBJ1-1
D gene: -
V gene: TRBV6-5
CDR3 DNA: TGTGCCAGCATGCCATGGGGGCTCGGGAACACTGAAGCTTTCTTT
CDR3 protein: CASMPWGLGNTEAFF

clone size: -
J gene: TRBJ2-1
D gene: -
V gene: TRBV27
CDR3 DNA: TGTGCCAGCAGTTTGGCCACCCCGACCTACTACAATGAGCAGTTCTTC
CDR3 protein: CASSLATPTYYNEQFF

clone size: -
J gene: TRBJ2-2
D gene: -
V gene: TRBV4-1
CDR3 DNA: TGCGCCAGCAGCCAGCCGGGACTCCCAAGCACCGGGGAGCTGTTTTTT
CDR3 protein: CASSQPGLPSTGELFF

clone size: -
J gene: TRBJ1-5
D gene: -
V gene: TRBV7-9
CDR3 DNA: TGTGCCAGCAGCTTACAACACCCGGGGGGCAATCAGCCCCAGCATTTT
CDR3 protein: CASSLQHPGGNQPQHF

clone size: -
J gene: TRBJ2-7
D gene: -
V gene: TRBV5-1
CDR3 DNA: TGCGCCAGCAGCTCAAGGGACGTACCCTACGAGCAGTACTTC
CDR3 protein: CASSSRDVPYEQYF

clone size: -
J gene: TRBJ1-1
D gene: -
V gene: TRBV29-1
CDR3 DNA: TGCAGCGTTGGGGTTTCGGGTGGTACTGAAGCTTTCTTT
CDR3 protein: CSVGVSGGTEAFF

clone size: once
J gene: TRBJ2-7
D gene: -
V gene: TRBV5-8
CDR3 DNA: TGTGCCAGCAGCCTGGGGAGGAGACTCAGGGTCCACGAGCAGTACTTC
CDR3 protein: CASSLGRRLRVHEQYF

clone size: -
J gene: TRBJ1-6
D gene: -
V gene: TRBV6-6
CDR3 DNA: TGTGCCAGCAGTACGGCACAGGGTTTCTCTTCACCCCTCCACTTT
CDR3 protein: CASSTAQGFSSPLHF